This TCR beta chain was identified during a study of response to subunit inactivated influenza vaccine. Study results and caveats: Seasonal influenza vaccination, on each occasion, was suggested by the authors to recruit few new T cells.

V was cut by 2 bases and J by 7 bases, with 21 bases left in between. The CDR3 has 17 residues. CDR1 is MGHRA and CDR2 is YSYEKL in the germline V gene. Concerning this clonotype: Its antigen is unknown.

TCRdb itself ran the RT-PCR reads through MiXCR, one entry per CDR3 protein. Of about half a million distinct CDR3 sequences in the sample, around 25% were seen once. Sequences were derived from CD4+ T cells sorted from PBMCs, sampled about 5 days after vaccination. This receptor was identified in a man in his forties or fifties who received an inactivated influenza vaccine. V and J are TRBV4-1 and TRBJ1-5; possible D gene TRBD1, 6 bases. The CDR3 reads CASSQPTGTRSSQPQHF. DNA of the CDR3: TGCGCCAGCAGCCAACCTACCGGGACACGGAGTAGCCAGCCCCAGCATTTT.